This TCR beta chain originates from a study of CXCR3-negative and CXCR3-positive naive CD8 T cells. CDR3 size: 14 residues. TRB cDNA was prepared as libraries by UMI-labeled 5' RACE. TCRdb reprocessed the 5' RACE reads; each CDR3 protein has one entry and no DNA is given. The table lists some 140,000 distinct CDR3 sequences. Whole-study results and caveats: Naive subsets showed comparable surface CD5, and TCR interaction strength was also inferred from TRB CDR3 physicochemistry. Greater hydrophobicity was found in TRB CDR3s of CXCR3-positive naive cells than of CXCR3-negative naive cells.

Within the CD8+ T cell compartment, naive cells were CD45RO-CCR7+CD27+CD95-. Regarding this clonotype: No antigen is known for it.

Sample: naive CXCR3+ CD8+ T cells from blood. Subset here: CD45RO-CCR7+CD27+CD95- naive CD8+ T cells expressing CXCR3 (TNR3+). V usage is TRBV12-3 or TRBV12-4 and J usage is TRBJ1-1; as DNA is missing, the TRBD1 call by TCRdb cannot be tested. This clonotype was obtained from a human donor in good health. Some clones in this sample may be carry-over from other donors' samples. The CDR3 loop reads CASSSWGEGTEAFF.